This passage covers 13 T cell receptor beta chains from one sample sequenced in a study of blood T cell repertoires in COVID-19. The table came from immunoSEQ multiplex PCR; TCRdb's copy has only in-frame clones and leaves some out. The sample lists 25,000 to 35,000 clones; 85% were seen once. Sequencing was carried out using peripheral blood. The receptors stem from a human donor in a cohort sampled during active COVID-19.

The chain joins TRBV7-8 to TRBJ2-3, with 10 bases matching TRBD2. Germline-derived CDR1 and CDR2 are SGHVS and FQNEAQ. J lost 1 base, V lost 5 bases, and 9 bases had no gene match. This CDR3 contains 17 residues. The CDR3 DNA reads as TGTGCCAGCAGCAGCCGGGGAACTAGCGGGGGCACAGATACGCAGTATTTT. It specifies CASSSRGTSGGTDTQYF.

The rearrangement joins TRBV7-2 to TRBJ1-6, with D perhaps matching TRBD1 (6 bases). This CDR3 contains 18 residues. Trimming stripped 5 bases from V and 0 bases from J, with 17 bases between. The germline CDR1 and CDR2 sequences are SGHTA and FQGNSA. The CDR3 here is CASSPSGGASSYNSPLHF. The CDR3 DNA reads TGTGCCAGCAGCCCGTCGGGGGGGGCGAGCTCCTATAATTCACCCCTCCACTTT.

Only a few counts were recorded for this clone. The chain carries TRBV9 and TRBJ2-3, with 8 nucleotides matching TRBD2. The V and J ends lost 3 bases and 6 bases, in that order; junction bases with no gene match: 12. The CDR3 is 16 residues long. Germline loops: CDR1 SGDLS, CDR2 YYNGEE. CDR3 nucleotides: TGTGCCAGCAGCGCGCCCGGGAGGGGGGGACACGATACGCAGTATTTT. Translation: CASSAPGRGGHDTQYF.

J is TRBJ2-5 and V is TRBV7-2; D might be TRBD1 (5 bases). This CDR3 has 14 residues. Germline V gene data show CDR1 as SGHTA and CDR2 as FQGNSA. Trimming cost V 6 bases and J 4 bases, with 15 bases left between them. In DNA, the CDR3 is TGTGCCAGCAGAAGGGGCCTGAGAGGAGAGACCCAGTACTTC. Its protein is CASRRGLRGETQYF.

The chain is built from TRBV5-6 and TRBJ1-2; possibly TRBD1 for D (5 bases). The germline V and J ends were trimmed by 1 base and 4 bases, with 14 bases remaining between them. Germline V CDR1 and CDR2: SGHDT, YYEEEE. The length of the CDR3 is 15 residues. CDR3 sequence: CASSLLTLRGYGYTF. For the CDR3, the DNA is TGTGCCAGCAGCTTGTTAACTTTAAGGGGCTATGGCTACACCTTC. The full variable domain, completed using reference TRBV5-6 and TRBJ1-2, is DAGVTQSPTHLIKTRGQQVTLRCSPKSGHDTVSWYQQALGQGPQFIFQYYEEEERQRGNFPDRFSGHQFPNYSSELNVNALLLGDSALYLCASSLLTLRGYGYTFGSGTRLTVV.

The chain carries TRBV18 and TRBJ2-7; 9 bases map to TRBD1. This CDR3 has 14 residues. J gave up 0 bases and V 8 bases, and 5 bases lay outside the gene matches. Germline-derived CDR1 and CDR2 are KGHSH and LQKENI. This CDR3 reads CASNRDRDSYEQYF. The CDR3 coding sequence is TGTGCCAGCAACCGGGACAGGGACTCCTACGAGCAGTACTTC.

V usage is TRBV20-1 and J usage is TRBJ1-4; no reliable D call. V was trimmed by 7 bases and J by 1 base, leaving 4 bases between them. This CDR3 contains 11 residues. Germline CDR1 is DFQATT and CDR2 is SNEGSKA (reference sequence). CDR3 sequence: CSGRTNEKLFF. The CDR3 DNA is TGCAGTGGTCGAACTAATGAAAAACTGTTTTTT.

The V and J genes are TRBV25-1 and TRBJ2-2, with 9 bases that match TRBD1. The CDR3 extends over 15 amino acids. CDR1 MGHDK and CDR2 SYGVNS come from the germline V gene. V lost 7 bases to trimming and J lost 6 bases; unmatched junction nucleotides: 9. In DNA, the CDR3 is TGTGCCAGCAACCCGGACAGGGGAGGAGCCGGGGAGCTGTTTTTT. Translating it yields CASNPDRGGAGELFF. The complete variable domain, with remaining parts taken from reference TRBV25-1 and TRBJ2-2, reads EADIYQTPRYLVIGTGKKITLECSQTMGHDKMYWYQQDPGMELHLIHYSYGVNSTEKGDLSSESTVSRIRTEHFPLTLESARPSHTSQYLCASNPDRGGAGELFFGEGSRLTVL.

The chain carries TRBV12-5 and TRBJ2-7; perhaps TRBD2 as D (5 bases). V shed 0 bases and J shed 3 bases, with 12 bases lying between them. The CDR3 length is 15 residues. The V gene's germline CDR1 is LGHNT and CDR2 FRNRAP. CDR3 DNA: TGTGCTAGTGGTTTGGTACCTCGGGAATTCTACGAGCAGTACTTC. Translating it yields CASGLVPREFYEQYF.

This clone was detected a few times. This CDR3 is CASSQTSGGPQNEQYF. CDR3 sequence (DNA): TGTGCCAGCAGTCAGACTAGCGGGGGGCCGCAGAACGAGCAGTACTTC. This sequence joins TRBV6-2 or TRBV6-3 and TRBJ2-7, with 13 positions matching TRBD2. V lost 5 bases to trimming and J lost 5 bases; unmatched junction nucleotides: 9. Germline V gives CDR1 MNHEY, CDR2 SVGEGT. The CDR3 runs 16 residues.

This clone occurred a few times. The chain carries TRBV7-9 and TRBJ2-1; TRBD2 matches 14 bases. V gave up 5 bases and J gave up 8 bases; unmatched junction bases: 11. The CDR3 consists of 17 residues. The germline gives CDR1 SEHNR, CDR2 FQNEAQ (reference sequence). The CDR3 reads CASSQTSGGAYNDEQFF. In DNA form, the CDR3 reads TGTGCCAGCAGCCAGACTAGCGGGGGGGCCTATAACGATGAGCAGTTCTTC.

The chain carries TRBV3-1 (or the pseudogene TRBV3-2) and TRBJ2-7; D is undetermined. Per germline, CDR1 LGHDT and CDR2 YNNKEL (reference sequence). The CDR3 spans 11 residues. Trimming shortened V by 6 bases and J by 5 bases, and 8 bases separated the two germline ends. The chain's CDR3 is CASRGAHEQYF. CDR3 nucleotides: TGTGCCAGCAGGGGCGCCCACGAGCAGTACTTC.

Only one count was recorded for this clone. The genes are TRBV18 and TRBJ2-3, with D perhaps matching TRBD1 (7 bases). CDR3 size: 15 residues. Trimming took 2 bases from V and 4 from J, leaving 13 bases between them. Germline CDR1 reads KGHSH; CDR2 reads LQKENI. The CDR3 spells CASSPGGGGSDTQYF. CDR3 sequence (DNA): TGTGCCAGCTCACCAGGAGGGGGCGGCTCAGATACGCAGTATTTT. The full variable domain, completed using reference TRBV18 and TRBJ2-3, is NAGVMQNPRHLVRRRGQEARLRCSPMKGHSHVYWYRQLPEEGLKFMVYLQKENIIDESGMPKERFSAEFPKEGPSILRIQQVVRGDSAAYFCASSPGGGGSDTQYFGPGTRLTVL.